The next 7 T cell receptor beta chains were all read from a single sample in a study of shared clonotypes between healthy human individuals. TCRdb's copy holds only in-frame clones and misses some; the assay was immunoSEQ multiplex PCR. The sample records over a million clones, roughly 96% being singletons. Material: naive CD4+ T cells sorted from blood. Specified subset: CD45RA+ positively selected. The receptors originated from a man between 25 and 39 years old in good health.

This chain links TRBV28 with TRBJ1-2; tentatively, D is TRBD1 (6 bases). CDR1 MDHEN and CDR2 SYDVKM come from the germline V gene. The CDR3 covers 14 residues. Trimming took off 2 bases at V and 4 bases at J, with 11 bases between the two ends. The CDR3 DNA follows: TGTGCCAGCAGTTTAACAGGGTTCCTCTATGGCTACACCTTC. Translated, it gives CASSLTGFLYGYTF.

V and J are TRBV9 and TRBJ2-1; TRBD2 aligns across 9 bases. Germline V gene data show CDR1 as SGDLS and CDR2 as YYNGEE. V lost 2 bases, J lost 2 bases, and 11 bases stayed unmatched. CDR3 length: 18 amino acids. CDR3 coding DNA: TGTGCCAGCAGCGTTAGGTCTTCGGCGGGAGGGCCCTACAATGAGCAGTTCTTC. It yields the protein CASSVRSSAGGPYNEQFF.

The chain recombines TRBV2 with TRBJ1-1, with TRBD1 as a possible D gene (5 bases). CDR3 length: 13 amino acids. Germline-derived CDR1 and CDR2 are SNHLY and FYNNEI. The germline V and J ends were trimmed by 6 bases and 0 bases, with 8 bases remaining between them. In DNA, the CDR3 is TGTGCCAGCAGGGGACTCATGAACACTGAAGCTTTCTTT. Amino acid sequence: CASRGLMNTEAFF.

The chain carries TRBV29-1 and TRBJ2-7; TRBD1 might be the D (6 bases). V was trimmed by 6 bases and J by 3 bases, leaving 12 bases between them. CDR1 is SQVTM, CDR2 ANQGSEA, per germline. The CDR3 length is 12 residues. CDR3 coding DNA: TGCAGCGTCCTACAGGGAAACTACGAGCAGTACTTC. Its protein is CSVLQGNYEQYF.

The sample holds one count of this clone. The V and J genes are TRBV5-6 and TRBJ1-2; tentative D call: TRBD1 (5 bases). The CDR3 totals 12 residues. V was trimmed by 2 bases and J by 5 bases, leaving 7 bases between them. Looked up from germline, CDR1 is SGHDT and CDR2 is YYEEEE. The CDR3 protein is CASSLKGYGYTF. CDR3 sequence (DNA): TGTGCCAGCAGCTTAAAGGGGTATGGCTACACCTTC.

This chain connects TRBV28 to TRBJ2-7, with D perhaps TRBD1 (6 bases). V lost 6 bases, J lost 3 bases, and 12 bases lay in between. Germline values: CDR1 MDHEN, CDR2 SYDVKM. The CDR3 consists of 13 residues. The CDR3 DNA is TGTGCCAGCAGACAGGGTCTGAACTACGAGCAGTACTTC. Protein sequence: CASRQGLNYEQYF. Using reference TRBV28 and TRBJ2-7 for the parts outside the CDR3, the full variable domain is DVKVTQSSRYLVKRTGEKVFLECVQDMDHENMFWYRQDPGLGLRLIYFSYDVKMKEKGDIPEGYSVSREKKERFSLILESASTNQTSMYLCASRQGLNYEQYFGPGTRLTVT.

The chain employs TRBV5-1 and TRBJ2-3; 9 bases agree with TRBD2. The germline CDR1 and CDR2 sequences are SGHRS and YFSETQ. The V segment lost 4 bases and the J segment 4 bases; nucleotides outside the gene matches: 10. The CDR3 length is 16 residues. The CDR3 sequence: CASSIRASGIPDTQYF. The DNA for the CDR3 is TGCGCCAGCAGCATCCGGGCTAGCGGGATACCAGATACGCAGTATTTT.